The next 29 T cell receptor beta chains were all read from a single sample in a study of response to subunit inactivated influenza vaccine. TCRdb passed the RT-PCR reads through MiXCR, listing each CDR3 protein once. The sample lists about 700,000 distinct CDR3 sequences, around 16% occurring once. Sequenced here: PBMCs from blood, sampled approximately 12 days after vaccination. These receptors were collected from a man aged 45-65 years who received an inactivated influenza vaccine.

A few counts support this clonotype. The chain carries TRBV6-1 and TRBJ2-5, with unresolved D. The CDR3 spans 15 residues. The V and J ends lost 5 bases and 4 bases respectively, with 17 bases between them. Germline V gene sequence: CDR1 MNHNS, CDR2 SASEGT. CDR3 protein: CASSQAPATGETQYF. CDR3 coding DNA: TGTGCCAGCAGTCAGGCCCCAGCCACTGGAGAGACCCAGTACTTC.

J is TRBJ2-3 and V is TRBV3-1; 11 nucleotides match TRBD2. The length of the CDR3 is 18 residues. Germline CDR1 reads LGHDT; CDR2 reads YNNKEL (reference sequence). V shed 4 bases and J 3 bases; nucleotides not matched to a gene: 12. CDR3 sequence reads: CASSPPSGSGRVTDTQYF. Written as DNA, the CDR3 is TGTGCCAGCAGCCCCCCGAGTGGTAGCGGGAGGGTTACAGATACGCAGTATTTT.

CDR3: CASSSGLAGGSTTYNEQFF. In DNA form, the CDR3 reads TGTGCCAGCAGTTCGGGACTAGCGGGAGGGTCGACTACCTACAATGAGCAGTTCTTC. The V and J genes are TRBV6-2 or TRBV6-3 and TRBJ2-1, with 16 positions matching TRBD2. V lost 4 bases, J lost 2 bases, and 8 bases stayed unmatched. This CDR3 region has 19 residues. CDR1 and CDR2 (germline): MNHEY, SVGEGT.

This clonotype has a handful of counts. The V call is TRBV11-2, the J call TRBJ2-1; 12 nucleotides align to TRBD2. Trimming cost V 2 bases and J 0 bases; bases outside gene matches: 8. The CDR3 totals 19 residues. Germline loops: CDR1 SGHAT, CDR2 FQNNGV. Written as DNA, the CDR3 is TGTGCCAGCAGCTTAAGGGGGCTAGCGGGAGGGCCCTCCTACAATGAGCAGTTCTTC. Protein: CASSLRGLAGGPSYNEQFF.

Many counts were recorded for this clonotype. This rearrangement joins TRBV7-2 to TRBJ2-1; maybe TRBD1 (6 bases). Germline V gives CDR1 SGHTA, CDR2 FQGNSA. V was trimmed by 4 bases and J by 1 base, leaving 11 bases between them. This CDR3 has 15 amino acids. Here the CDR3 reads CASSSTGQSYNEQFF. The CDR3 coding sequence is TGTGCCAGCAGCTCCACAGGGCAATCCTACAATGAGCAGTTCTTC.

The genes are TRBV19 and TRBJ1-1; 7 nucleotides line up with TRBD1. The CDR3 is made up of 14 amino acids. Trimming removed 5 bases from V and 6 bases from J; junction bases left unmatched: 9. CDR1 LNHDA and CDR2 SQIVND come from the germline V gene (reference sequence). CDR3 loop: CASSGTVRGPEAFF. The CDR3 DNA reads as TGTGCCAGTAGTGGGACAGTAAGGGGGCCTGAAGCTTTCTTT. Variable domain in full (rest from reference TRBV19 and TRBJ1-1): DGGITQSPKYLFRKEGQNVTLSCEQNLNHDAMYWYRQDPGQGLRLIYYSQIVNDFQKGDIAEGYSVSREKKESFPLTVTSAQKNPTAFYLCASSGTVRGPEAFFGQGTRLTVV.

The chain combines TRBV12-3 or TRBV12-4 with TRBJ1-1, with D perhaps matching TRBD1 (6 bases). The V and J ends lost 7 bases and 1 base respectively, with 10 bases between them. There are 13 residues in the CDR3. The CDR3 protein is CASTPDRNTEAFF. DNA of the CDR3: TGTGCCAGCACCCCGGACAGGAACACTGAAGCTTTCTTT.

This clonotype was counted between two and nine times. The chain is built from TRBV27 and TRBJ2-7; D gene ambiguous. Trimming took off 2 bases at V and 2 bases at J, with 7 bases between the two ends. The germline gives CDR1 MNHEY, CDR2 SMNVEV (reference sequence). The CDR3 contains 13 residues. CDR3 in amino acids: CASSLADAYEQYF. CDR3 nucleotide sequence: TGTGCCAGCAGTTTAGCGGACGCCTACGAGCAGTACTTC.

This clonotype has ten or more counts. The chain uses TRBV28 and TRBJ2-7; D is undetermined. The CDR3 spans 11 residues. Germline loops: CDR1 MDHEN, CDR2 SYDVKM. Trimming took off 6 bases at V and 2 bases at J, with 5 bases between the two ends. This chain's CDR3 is CASRGPYEQYF. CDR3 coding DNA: TGTGCCAGCAGAGGTCCCTACGAGCAGTACTTC.

The CDR3 protein is CASKTTSLAGPYNEQFF. The CDR3 region has the DNA TGTGCCAGCAAAACCACATCGCTAGCGGGACCGTACAATGAGCAGTTCTTC. The chain recombines TRBV7-2 with TRBJ2-1, with 9 nucleotides matching TRBD2. Germline V gene lookup returns CDR1 SGHTA and CDR2 FQGNSA. This CDR3 contains 17 residues. Trimming cost V 7 bases and J 4 bases; bases outside gene matches: 14.

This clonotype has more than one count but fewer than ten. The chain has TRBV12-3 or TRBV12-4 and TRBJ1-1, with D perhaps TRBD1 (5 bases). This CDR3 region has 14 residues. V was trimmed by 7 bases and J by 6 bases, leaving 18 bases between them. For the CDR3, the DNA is TGTGCCAGCACTTCGGGGGGAGGCATTTCTGAAGCTTTCTTT. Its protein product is CASTSGGGISEAFF.

The DNA for the CDR3 is TGTGCCACCAGGGACTACCACAGCACAGATACGCAGTATTTT. Its translation is CATRDYHSTDTQYF. The chain employs TRBV15 and TRBJ2-3, with D tentatively TRBD2 (6 bases). The V gene's germline CDR1 is LNHNV and CDR2 YYDKDF (reference sequence). The germline V and J ends were trimmed by 6 bases and 0 bases, with 10 bases remaining between them. The CDR3 runs to 14 residues.

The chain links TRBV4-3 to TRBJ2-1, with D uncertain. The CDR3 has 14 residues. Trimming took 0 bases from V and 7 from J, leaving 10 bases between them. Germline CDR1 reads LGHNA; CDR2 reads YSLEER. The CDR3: CASSQEFQRNEQFF. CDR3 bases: TGCGCCAGCAGCCAAGAATTCCAGAGGAATGAGCAGTTCTTC.

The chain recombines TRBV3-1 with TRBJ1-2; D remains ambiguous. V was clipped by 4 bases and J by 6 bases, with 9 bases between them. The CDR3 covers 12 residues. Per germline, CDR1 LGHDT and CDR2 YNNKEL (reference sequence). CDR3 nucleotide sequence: TGTGCCAGCAGCCTTGGGGAAGATGGCTACACCTTC. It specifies CASSLGEDGYTF.

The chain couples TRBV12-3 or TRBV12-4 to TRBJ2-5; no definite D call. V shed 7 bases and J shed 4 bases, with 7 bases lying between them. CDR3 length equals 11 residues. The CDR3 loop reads CASTNGETQYF. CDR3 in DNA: TGTGCCAGCACCAACGGAGAGACCCAGTACTTC.

CDR3 in DNA: TGTGCCAGCAGCTTAGCGCTACAGCCCAATGAGCAGTTCTTC. Its translation: CASSLALQPNEQFF. The chain recombines TRBV7-2 with TRBJ2-1; no reliable D call. Trimming shortened V by 0 bases and J by 6 bases, and 9 bases separated the two germline ends. The CDR3 is made up of 14 amino acids. Germline V CDR1 and CDR2: SGHTA, FQGNSA.

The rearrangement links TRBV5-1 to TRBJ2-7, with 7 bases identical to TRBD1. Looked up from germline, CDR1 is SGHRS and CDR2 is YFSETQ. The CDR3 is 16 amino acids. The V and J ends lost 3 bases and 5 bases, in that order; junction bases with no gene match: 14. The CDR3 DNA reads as TGCGCCAGCAGCTCCCCAGGGGGTAATTCTCAAGACGAGCAGTACTTC. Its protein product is CASSSPGGNSQDEQYF.

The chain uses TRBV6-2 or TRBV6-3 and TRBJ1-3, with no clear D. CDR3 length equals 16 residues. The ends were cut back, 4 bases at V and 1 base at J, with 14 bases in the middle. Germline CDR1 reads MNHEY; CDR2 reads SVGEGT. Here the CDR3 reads CASSSRTVTSGNTIYF. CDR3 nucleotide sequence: TGTGCCAGCAGTTCCCGGACGGTGACATCTGGAAACACCATATATTTT.

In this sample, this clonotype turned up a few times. CDR3 in amino acids: CASSQFSGSNTGELFF. CDR3 bases: TGTGCCAGCAGCCAATTTAGCGGCTCGAACACCGGGGAGCTGTTTTTT. The chain employs TRBV14 and TRBJ2-2, with D tentatively TRBD2 (6 bases). V was clipped by 2 bases and J by 0 bases, with 10 bases between them. The CDR3 runs to 16 residues. Germline V gene sequence: CDR1 SGHDN, CDR2 FVKESK.

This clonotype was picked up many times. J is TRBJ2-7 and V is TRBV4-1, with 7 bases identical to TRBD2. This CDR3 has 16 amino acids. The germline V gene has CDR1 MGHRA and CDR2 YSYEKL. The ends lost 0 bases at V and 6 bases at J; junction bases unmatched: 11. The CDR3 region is CASSQDLWSWGGEQYF. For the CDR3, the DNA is TGCGCCAGCAGCCAAGATCTATGGTCGTGGGGGGGCGAGCAGTACTTC.

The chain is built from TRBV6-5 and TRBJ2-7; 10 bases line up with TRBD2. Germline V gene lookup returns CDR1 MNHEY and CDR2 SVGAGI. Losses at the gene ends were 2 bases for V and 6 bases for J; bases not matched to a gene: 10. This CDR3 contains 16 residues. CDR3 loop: CASSYKLPSGGSEQYF. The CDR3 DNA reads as TGTGCCAGCAGTTACAAGTTGCCTAGCGGGGGCTCCGAGCAGTACTTC.

The CDR3 sequence: CSARDGPRTKETQYF. DNA for the CDR3: TGCAGTGCTAGAGATGGCCCTAGGACGAAAGAGACCCAGTACTTC. The chain links TRBV20-1 to TRBJ2-5; D gene ambiguous. The CDR3 is 15 residues long. Between the trimmed V and J ends, which lost 0 bases and 3 bases, there was a span of 14 bases. CDR1 DFQATT and CDR2 SNEGSKA come from the germline V gene (reference sequence).

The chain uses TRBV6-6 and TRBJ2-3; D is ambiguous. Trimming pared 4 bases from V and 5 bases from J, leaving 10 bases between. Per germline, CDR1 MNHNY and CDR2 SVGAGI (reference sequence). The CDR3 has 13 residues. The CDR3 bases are TGTGCCAGCAGTTTCTCGTATGGAGATACGCAGTATTTT. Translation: CASSFSYGDTQYF.

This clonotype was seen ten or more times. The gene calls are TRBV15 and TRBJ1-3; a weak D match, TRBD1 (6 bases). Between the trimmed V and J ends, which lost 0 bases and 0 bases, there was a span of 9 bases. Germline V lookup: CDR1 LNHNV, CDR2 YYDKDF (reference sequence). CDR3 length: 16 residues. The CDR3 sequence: CATSREGGGSGNTIYF. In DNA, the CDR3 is TGTGCCACCAGCAGAGAAGGGGGGGGCTCTGGAAACACCATATATTTT.

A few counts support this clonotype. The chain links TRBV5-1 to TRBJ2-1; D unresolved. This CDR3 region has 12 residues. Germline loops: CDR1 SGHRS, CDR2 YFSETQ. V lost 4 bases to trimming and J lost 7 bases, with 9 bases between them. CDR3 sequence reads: CASSQFSNEQFF. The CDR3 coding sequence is TGCGCCAGCAGCCAGTTTAGTAATGAGCAGTTCTTC.

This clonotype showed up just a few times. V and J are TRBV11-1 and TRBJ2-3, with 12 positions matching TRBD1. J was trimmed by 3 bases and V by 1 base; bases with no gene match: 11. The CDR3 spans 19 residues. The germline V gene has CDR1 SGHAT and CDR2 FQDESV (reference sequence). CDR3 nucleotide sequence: TGTGCCAGCAGCTTAGACCGGGACAGGGGGCCCCGGGCGACAGATACGCAGTATTTT. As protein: CASSLDRDRGPRATDTQYF. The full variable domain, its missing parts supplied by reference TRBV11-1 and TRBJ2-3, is EAEVAQSPRYKITEKSQAVAFWCDPISGHATLYWYRQILGQGPELLVQFQDESVVDDSQLPKDRFSAERLKGVDSTLKIQPAELGDSAMYLCASSLDRDRGPRATDTQYFGPGTRLTVL.

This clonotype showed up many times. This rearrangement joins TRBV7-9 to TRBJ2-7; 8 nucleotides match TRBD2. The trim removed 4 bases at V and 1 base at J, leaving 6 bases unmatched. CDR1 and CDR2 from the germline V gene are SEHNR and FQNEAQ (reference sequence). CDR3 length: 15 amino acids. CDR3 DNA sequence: TGTGCCAGCAGCTATGAGCGGGAGTGGTCCTACGAGCAGTACTTC. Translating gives CASSYEREWSYEQYF.

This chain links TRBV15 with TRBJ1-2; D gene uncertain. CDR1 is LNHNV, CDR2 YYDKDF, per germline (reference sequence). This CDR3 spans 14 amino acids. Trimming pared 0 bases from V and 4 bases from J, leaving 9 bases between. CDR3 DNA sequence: TGTGCCACCAGCAGAGAACGGAATTCCTATGGCTACACCTTC. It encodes CATSRERNSYGYTF.

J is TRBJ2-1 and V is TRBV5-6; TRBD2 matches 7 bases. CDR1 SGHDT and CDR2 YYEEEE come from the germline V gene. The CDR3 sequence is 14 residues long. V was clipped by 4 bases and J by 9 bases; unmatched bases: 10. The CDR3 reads CASSTGLSPGEQFF. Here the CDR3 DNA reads TGTGCCAGCAGCACGGGACTAAGCCCTGGTGAGCAGTTCTTC.